Below, one T cell receptor beta chain is given with its context. What it binds is not known. This sample is drawn from a study of T cell repertoires in cytomegalovirus infection. Study-wide results and limits: It was HLA-C-restricted CMV-specific TCR beta clonotypes that dominated the response ex vivo.

MiXCR was run by TCRdb on the reads, yielding one entry per CDR3 protein. In the table there are 100,000 or so distinct CDR3 sequences, about 31% of which are singletons. The input for sequencing was CD8+ T cells from cultured PBMCs, taken from culture after CMV antigen stimulation. This TCR was recovered from a human donor in good health (CMV status not recorded). Some clones in this sample may be carry-over from other donors' samples.

CDR3 in DNA: TGTGCCAGCAGCCCCGGGGAGGGTGAGCAGTTCTTC. It specifies CASSPGEGEQFF. V gene TRBV12-3 or TRBV12-4 combines with J gene TRBJ2-1; TRBD2 aligns across 7 bases. The CDR3 covers 12 residues. The V segment lost 6 bases and the J segment 9 bases; nucleotides outside the gene matches: 5.